These 29 T cell receptor beta chains share one sample of origin, sequenced in a study of PD-1 blockade in classical Hodgkin lymphoma. Repertoires were generated with immunoSEQ multiplex PCR, while TCRdb's copy carries only in-frame clones and drops some. The data show 12,000 to 15,000 clones, 91% seen once. This sample's time point: newly diagnosed, previously untreated cHL patient sample. PBMCs were thawed, and CD8+ T cells were then isolated from them by magnetic negative selection. What was sequenced was CD8+ T cells from blood. The receptor source for this set is a human donor with classical Hodgkin lymphoma.

The genes are TRBV2 and TRBJ2-3, with no clear D. The CDR3 covers 13 residues. Germline loops: CDR1 SNHLY, CDR2 FYNNEI. The V end was cut by 4 bases, the J end by 2 bases, with 7 bases between. CDR3 protein: CASSVAPTDTQYF. The CDR3 DNA reads as TGTGCCAGCAGTGTGGCTCCCACAGATACGCAGTATTTT.

CDR3 nucleotides: TGCGCCAGCAGCCAAGAACCCCCCGGGACTCGACAAGAGACCCAGTACTTC. Translation: CASSQEPPGTRQETQYF. The rearrangement links TRBV4-1 to TRBJ2-5, with a tentative D call TRBD2 (6 bases). Germline V gives CDR1 MGHRA, CDR2 YSYEKL. The V gene lost 0 bases and the J gene lost 2 bases, with 16 bases spanning the gap. CDR3 size: 17 residues.

The V gene is TRBV18, the J gene TRBJ1-4; TRBD1 matches 8 bases. Losses at the gene ends were 1 base for V and 8 bases for J; bases not matched to a gene: 6. Germline-derived CDR1 and CDR2 are KGHSH and LQKENI. CDR3 length equals 15 residues. The CDR3 is CASSPRQGSNEKLFF. CDR3 nucleotides: TGTGCCAGCTCACCACGACAGGGGAGTAACGAAAAACTGTTTTTT.

The chain combines TRBV5-1 with TRBJ2-5, with 9 bases identical to TRBD1. After removal of 3 bases from V and 2 bases from J, the junction contained 14 bases not matched to a gene. This CDR3 has 18 residues. Germline CDR1 and CDR2: SGHRS and YFSETQ. In nucleotides, the CDR3 is TGCGCCAGCAGCTGCGGAATTACAGGGGGCGTCTTTCAAGAGACCCAGTACTTC. It specifies CASSCGITGGVFQETQYF.

This rearrangement joins TRBV28 to TRBJ2-7; TRBD1 matches at 7 bases. The V and J ends lost 6 bases and 6 bases, in that order; junction bases with no gene match: 8. This CDR3 has 13 residues. Germline values: CDR1 MDHEN, CDR2 SYDVKM. The CDR3 DNA follows: TGTGCCAGCAGCCAGCGCAGGGGGTCCGAGCAGTACTTC. It is translated as CASSQRRGSEQYF.

This rearrangement joins TRBV10-2 to TRBJ2-1; 12 nucleotides agree with TRBD2. This CDR3 region has 17 residues. The V segment lost 8 bases and the J segment 4 bases; nucleotides outside the gene matches: 12. The germline gives CDR1 WSHSY, CDR2 SAAADI. The CDR3: CASGGGLAGYRYNEQFF. For the CDR3, the DNA is TGCGCCAGCGGTGGGGGACTAGCGGGTTACCGGTACAATGAGCAGTTCTTC.

With respect to this clone: Germline and junction disagree at one end, which may indicate a read error. This sequence joins TRBV7-9 and TRBJ2-7, with 7 bases identical to TRBD1. CDR1 is SEHNR and CDR2 is FQNEAQ in the germline V gene (reference sequence). CDR3 length: 12 amino acids. Here the CDR3 DNA reads TGTGCCAGCAGCTCTGGACAGGCTAAGGGGGACTTC. Amino acid sequence: CASSSGQAKGDF.

The chain is built from TRBV27 and TRBJ2-7; D may be TRBD1 or TRBD2 (6 bases each). Trimming removed 8 bases from V and 7 bases from J, with 21 bases in between. This CDR3 has 14 amino acids. Germline lookup yields CDR1 MNHEY and CDR2 SMNVEV (reference sequence). The CDR3 DNA reads TGTGCCAGCCACCAAGGGGGGCCTCGGCCAGAGCAGTACTTC. Its protein product is CASHQGGPRPEQYF.

The chain carries TRBV19 and TRBJ2-7, with 8 nucleotides matching TRBD2. Germline-derived CDR1 and CDR2 are LNHDA and SQIVND (reference sequence). V was clipped by 6 bases and J by 3 bases; unmatched bases: 7. The CDR3 has 14 amino acids. The CDR3 DNA is TGTGCCAGTAGGAAAGCGGGAGATTACTACGAGCAGTACTTC. Translated, it gives CASRKAGDYYEQYF.

This chain connects TRBV9 to TRBJ2-3; tentatively, D is TRBD1 or TRBD2 (7 bases each). This CDR3 spans 16 amino acids. Germline V lookup: CDR1 SGDLS, CDR2 YYNGEE. Trimming stripped 4 bases from V and 0 bases from J, with 15 bases between. The CDR3 region is CASSQGGGASTDTQYF. The CDR3 coding sequence is TGTGCCAGCAGCCAGGGAGGGGGCGCGAGCACAGATACGCAGTATTTT.

This chain joins TRBV2 and TRBJ2-3; possible D gene TRBD1, 6 bases. The ends were cut back, 11 bases at V and 2 bases at J, with 17 bases in the middle. Germline-derived CDR1 and CDR2 are SNHLY and FYNNEI. This CDR3 comprises 14 residues. Written as DNA, the CDR3 is TGTGCCGAGCGCGCAGGGGAAACCACAGATACGCAGTATTTT. It specifies CAERAGETTDTQYF.

The rearrangement uses TRBV28 and TRBJ2-7; D unclear. The V gene lost 5 bases and the J gene lost 2 bases, with 13 bases spanning the gap. This CDR3 spans 14 amino acids. Germline V lookup: CDR1 MDHEN, CDR2 SYDVKM. The CDR3: CASSPRTDPYEQYF. The CDR3 DNA sequence: TGTGCCAGCAGTCCGCGGACGGATCCCTACGAGCAGTACTTC.

J is TRBJ2-3 and V is TRBV7-9, with 13 bases lining up with TRBD2. V dropped 4 bases and J dropped 0; count of bases not matched to a gene: 7. The CDR3 spans 18 residues. Germline V CDR1 and CDR2: SEHNR, FQNEAQ (reference sequence). The CDR3 loop reads CASSSRGTSGTSTDTQYF. The CDR3, as DNA: TGTGCCAGCAGCTCGCGCGGGACTAGCGGGACTAGCACAGATACGCAGTATTTT.

This sequence joins TRBV19 and TRBJ2-1, with 8 bases matching TRBD2. After removal of 5 bases from V and 4 bases from J, the junction contained 4 bases not matched to a gene. From germline, CDR1 is LNHDA and CDR2 SQIVND (reference sequence). The CDR3 covers 14 residues. CDR3 bases: TGTGCCAGTAGTTCTGTAGCGGGGTACAATGAGCAGTTCTTC. This codes for CASSSVAGYNEQFF. The full variable domain, with the rest looked up from reference TRBV19 and TRBJ2-1, is DGGITQSPKYLFRKEGQNVTLSCEQNLNHDAMYWYRQDPGQGLRLIYYSQIVNDFQKGDIAEGYSVSREKKESFPLTVTSAQKNPTAFYLCASSSVAGYNEQFFGPGTRLTVL.

J is TRBJ2-7 and V is TRBV16, with 9 bases matching TRBD2. The CDR3 is made up of 16 amino acids. CDR1 is KGHSY, CDR2 FQNENV, per germline. The V gene end was trimmed by 1 base and the J gene end by 5 bases; junction bases not matched to a gene: 9. CDR3 in DNA: TGTGCCAGCAGCCAATGGATAGTGGCGGGAGGGGACGAGCAGTACTTC. It encodes CASSQWIVAGGDEQYF.

This sequence joins TRBV28 and TRBJ2-3; D unclear. Deletions cut 5 bases from V and 5 bases from J, with 14 bases between. The CDR3 runs to 14 residues. The germline CDR1 and CDR2 sequences are MDHEN and SYDVKM. The CDR3 coding sequence is TGTGCCAGCAGTATGGCCCTATACGGAGATACGCAGTATTTT. The encoded protein is CASSMALYGDTQYF. Together with reference TRBV28 and TRBJ2-3, the CDR3 gives the full variable domain: DVKVTQSSRYLVKRTGEKVFLECVQDMDHENMFWYRQDPGLGLRLIYFSYDVKMKEKGDIPEGYSVSREKKERFSLILESASTNQTSMYLCASSMALYGDTQYFGPGTRLTVL.

The rearrangement joins TRBV28 to TRBJ1-4, with unresolved D. The V and J ends lost 6 bases and 0 bases respectively, with 11 bases between them. CDR1 and CDR2 (germline): MDHEN, SYDVKM. The CDR3 covers 15 residues. The CDR3: CASSQPTATNEKLFF. Here the CDR3 DNA reads TGTGCCAGCAGCCAGCCCACAGCAACTAATGAAAAACTGTTTTTT.

The CDR3 loop is CSVGGQGSDTGELFF. CDR3 coding DNA: TGCAGCGTTGGGGGACAGGGTAGTGACACCGGGGAGCTGTTTTTT. The chain carries TRBV29-1 and TRBJ2-2; 9 bases map to TRBD1. The CDR3 extends over 15 amino acids. The V segment lost 4 bases and the J segment 3 bases; nucleotides outside the gene matches: 6. The germline V gene has CDR1 SQVTM and CDR2 ANQGSEA.

The rearrangement joins TRBV28 to TRBJ2-7, with 12 bases lining up with TRBD2. The CDR3 is made up of 16 amino acids. CDR1 and CDR2 from the germline V gene are MDHEN and SYDVKM. J was trimmed by 3 bases and V by 6 bases; bases with no gene match: 9. CDR3 nucleotides: TGTGCCAGCAGCCCAACGGGACTAGCGGGCGACTACGAGCAGTACGTC. Its translation is CASSPTGLAGDYEQYV.

CDR3 DNA: TGCGCCAGCAGCCAAGCCGGGCGGGATGGAAGCTATGGCTACACCTTC. It is translated as CASSQAGRDGSYGYTF. This chain connects TRBV4-1 to TRBJ1-2, with no clear D. CDR1 MGHRA and CDR2 YSYEKL come from the germline V gene. V was trimmed by 1 base and J by 4 bases, leaving 16 bases between them. The CDR3 loop spans 16 amino acids.

V usage is TRBV2 and J usage is TRBJ2-5; D possibly corresponds to TRBD2 (5 bases). The CDR3 contains 15 residues. Germline-derived CDR1 and CDR2 are SNHLY and FYNNEI. The V end lost 3 bases, the J end lost 0 bases, and 11 bases lay between the germline ends. This CDR3 is CASSESGFYQETQYF. The CDR3 DNA reads as TGTGCCAGCAGTGAGTCGGGGTTTTACCAAGAGACCCAGTACTTC.

The chain couples TRBV27 to TRBJ1-4, with 10 bases that match TRBD1. The germline V gene encodes CDR1 MNHEY and CDR2 SMNVEV (reference sequence). The CDR3 extends over 14 amino acids. The junction had 2 bases not matched to a gene; V was cut back by 4 bases and J by 6 bases. CDR3 DNA: TGTGCCAGCAGTTGGACAGGGGGAGATGAAAAACTGTTTTTT. Residues: CASSWTGGDEKLFF.

This clone was recorded once. This chain connects TRBV6-5 to TRBJ2-3; 9 bases align to TRBD2. CDR3 length: 16 amino acids. Trimming at V came to 2 bases and at J to 5 bases, leaving 8 bases not matched to a gene. Germline lookup yields CDR1 MNHEY and CDR2 SVGAGI. The CDR3 loop reads CASSYRGGRALDTQYF. CDR3 in DNA: TGTGCCAGCAGTTACCGGGGCGGGAGGGCCTTAGATACGCAGTATTTT.

The chain is built from TRBV7-6 and TRBJ2-1; TRBD2 matches at 13 bases. V shed 5 bases and J 0 bases; nucleotides not matched to a gene: 13. This CDR3 is built from 20 residues. Germline CDR1 reads SGHVS; CDR2 reads FNYEAQ. CDR3 coding DNA: TGTGCCAGCAGCCCCCGGGGGGGACTAGCGGGGCTGAGCTCCTACAATGAGCAGTTCTTC. Translation: CASSPRGGLAGLSSYNEQFF.

V is TRBV6-4 and J is TRBJ2-3; 8 nucleotides line up with TRBD2. Germline trimming cut 4 bases from V and 3 bases from J; bases unmatched to any gene: 3. CDR3 length: 14 residues. The V gene's germline CDR1 is MRHNA and CDR2 SNTAGT. In DNA, the CDR3 is TGTGCCAGCAGTGCGGGAGGGGCGACAGATACGCAGTATTTT. Amino acid sequence: CASSAGGATDTQYF.

The V call is TRBV14, the J call TRBJ2-5; 9 bases align to TRBD1. In germline, CDR1 is SGHDN, CDR2 FVKESK. The CDR3 is 17 residues long. The V and J ends lost 4 bases and 5 bases, in that order; junction bases with no gene match: 14. The CDR3 loop reads CASSRYDSQGAGETQYF. The DNA for the CDR3 is TGTGCCAGCAGCCGATATGACTCACAGGGGGCCGGGGAGACCCAGTACTTC.

The table lists this clone with a few counts. The gene calls are TRBV9 and TRBJ2-1; 10 bases match TRBD2. CDR1 and CDR2 from the germline V gene are SGDLS and YYNGEE. V trimming: 0 bases; J trimming: 3 bases; junction bases outside the gene matches: 6. The length of the CDR3 is 17 residues. CDR3 in amino acids: CASSVEGGLAYYNEQFF. The CDR3 DNA reads as TGTGCCAGCAGCGTAGAAGGGGGACTAGCGTACTACAATGAGCAGTTCTTC.

The V call is TRBV27, the J call TRBJ2-7; TRBD1 matches at 9 bases. V trimming: 1 base; J trimming: 2 bases; junction bases outside the gene matches: 6. CDR3 length: 16 amino acids. The germline CDR1 and CDR2 sequences are MNHEY and SMNVEV (reference sequence). The CDR3, as DNA: TGTGCCAGCAGTTTATTAGGAGGGACAGGGCCCTACGAGCAGTACGTC. Residues: CASSLLGGTGPYEQYV.

The chain carries TRBV28 and TRBJ2-3; D may match TRBD1 or TRBD2 (5 bases each). Trimming left V 2 bases short and J 2 bases short, with 8 bases between. The length of the CDR3 is 14 residues. CDR1 is MDHEN, CDR2 SYDVKM, per germline. In nucleotides, the CDR3 is TGTGCCAGCAGTTTACGAGGGGTCACAGATACGCAGTATTTT. Translated, it gives CASSLRGVTDTQYF.